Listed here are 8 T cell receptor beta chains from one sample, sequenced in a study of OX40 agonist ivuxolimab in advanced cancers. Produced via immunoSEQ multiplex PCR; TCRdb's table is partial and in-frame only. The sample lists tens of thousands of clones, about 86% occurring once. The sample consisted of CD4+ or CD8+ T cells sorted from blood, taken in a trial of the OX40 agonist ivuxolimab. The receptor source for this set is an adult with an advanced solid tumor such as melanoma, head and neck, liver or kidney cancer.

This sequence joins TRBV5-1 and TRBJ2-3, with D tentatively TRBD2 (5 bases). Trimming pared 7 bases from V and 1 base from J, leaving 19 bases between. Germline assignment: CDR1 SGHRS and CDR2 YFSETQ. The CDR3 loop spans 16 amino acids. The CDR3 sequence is CASRGLSAAGTDTQYF. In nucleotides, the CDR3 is TGCGCCAGCCGAGGGTTGAGTGCAGCGGGCACAGATACGCAGTATTTT.

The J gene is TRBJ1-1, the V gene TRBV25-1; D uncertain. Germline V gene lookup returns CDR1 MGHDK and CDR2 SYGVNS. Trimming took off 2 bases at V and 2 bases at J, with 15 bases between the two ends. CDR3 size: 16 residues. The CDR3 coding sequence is TGTGCCAGCAGTGAAACCCTCCGATCCGACAACACTGAAGCTTTCTTT. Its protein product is CASSETLRSDNTEAFF.

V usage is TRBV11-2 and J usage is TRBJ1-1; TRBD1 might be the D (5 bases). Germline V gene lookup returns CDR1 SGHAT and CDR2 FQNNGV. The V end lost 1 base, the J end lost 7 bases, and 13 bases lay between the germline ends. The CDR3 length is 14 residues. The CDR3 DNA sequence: TGTGCCAGCAGCTTAGTTATCGGGGGAGGTGAAGCTTTCTTT. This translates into CASSLVIGGGEAFF.

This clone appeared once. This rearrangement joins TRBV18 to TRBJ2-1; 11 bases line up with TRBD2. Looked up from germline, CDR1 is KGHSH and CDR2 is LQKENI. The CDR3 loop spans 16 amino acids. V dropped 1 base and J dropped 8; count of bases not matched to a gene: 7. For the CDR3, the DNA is TGTGCCAGCTCACCACGGAATCTAGCGGGAGGAGATGAGCAGTTCTTC. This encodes CASSPRNLAGGDEQFF.

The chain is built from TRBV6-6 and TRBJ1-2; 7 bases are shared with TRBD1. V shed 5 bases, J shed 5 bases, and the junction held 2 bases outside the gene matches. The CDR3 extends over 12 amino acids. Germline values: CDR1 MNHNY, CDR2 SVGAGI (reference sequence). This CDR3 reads CASSRTGYGYTF. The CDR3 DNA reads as TGTGCCAGCAGTCGGACAGGTTATGGCTACACCTTC.

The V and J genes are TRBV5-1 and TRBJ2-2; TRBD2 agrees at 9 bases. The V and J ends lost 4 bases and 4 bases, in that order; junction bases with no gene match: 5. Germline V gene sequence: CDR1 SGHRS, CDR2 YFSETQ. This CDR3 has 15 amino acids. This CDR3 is CASSRSGRGTGELFF. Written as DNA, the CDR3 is TGCGCCAGCAGCCGTAGCGGGAGAGGCACCGGGGAGCTGTTTTTT.

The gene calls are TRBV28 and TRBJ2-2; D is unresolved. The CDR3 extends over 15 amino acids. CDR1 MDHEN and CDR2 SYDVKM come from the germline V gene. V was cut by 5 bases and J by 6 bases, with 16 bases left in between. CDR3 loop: CASSLAHRRSGELFF. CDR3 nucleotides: TGTGCCAGCAGTCTCGCTCACCGCCGATCCGGGGAGCTGTTTTTT. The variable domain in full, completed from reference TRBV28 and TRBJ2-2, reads DVKVTQSSRYLVKRTGEKVFLECVQDMDHENMFWYRQDPGLGLRLIYFSYDVKMKEKGDIPEGYSVSREKKERFSLILESASTNQTSMYLCASSLAHRRSGELFFGEGSRLTVL.

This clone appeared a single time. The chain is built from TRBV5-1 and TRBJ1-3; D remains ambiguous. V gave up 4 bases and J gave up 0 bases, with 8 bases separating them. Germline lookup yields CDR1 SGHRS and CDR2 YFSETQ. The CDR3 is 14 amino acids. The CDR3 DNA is TGCGCCAGCAGCCCCATATCCTCTGGAAACACCATATATTTT. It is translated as CASSPISSGNTIYF.